This entry lists 32 T cell receptor beta chains sequenced from one sample in a study of CD4 T cells in relation to SARS-CoV-2 and coronaviruses. The antigens these receptors bind are not known. Measured with immunoSEQ multiplex PCR; TCRdb has only the in-frame clones, and not every one. This table holds about 23,000 clones, roughly 82% found once. Unexposed donor CD4+ T cells date from 2011-2018, before the COVID-19 pandemic. The cells were cultured for about ten days before CD4+ T cells were isolated. The material sequenced was CD4+ T cells from PBMCs, cultured in vitro. Receptors were obtained from a human donor in good health.

This chain links TRBV21-1 with TRBJ2-7; TRBD2 was called by the table and not checked on the DNA. TRBV21-1 is a pseudogene locus. The CDR3 has 14 residues. CDR3 nucleotides: TGTGCCAGCAGCAAAGAGGCGGCCGTCTACGAGCAGTACTTC. It codes for CASSKEAAVYEQYF.

Note on this clone: An end of the junction does not agree with germline; a read error may underlie this. This sequence joins TRBV5-1 and TRBJ1-2; D perhaps matches TRBD1 (5 bases). Germline loops: CDR1 SGHRS, CDR2 YFSETQ. The CDR3 spans 16 residues. The CDR3 coding sequence is TGCGCCGGCAGCTTGGGGACGGTAAATCCTAACTATGGCTACACCTTC. Protein sequence: CAGSLGTVNPNYGYTF.

V gene TRBV6-1 combines with J gene TRBJ2-5, with 7 bases lining up with TRBD2. CDR1 MNHNS and CDR2 SASEGT come from the germline V gene. This CDR3 has 17 residues. V lost 2 bases, J lost 5 bases, and 14 bases stayed unmatched. CDR3 sequence reads: CASSETGTTGDRETQYF. The CDR3 DNA reads TGTGCCAGCAGTGAAACCGGGACTACCGGAGATCGGGAGACCCAGTACTTC.

The chain recombines TRBV11-3 with TRBJ2-2, with 9 bases identical to TRBD2. There are 17 residues in the CDR3. V dropped 2 bases and J dropped 1; count of bases not matched to a gene: 5. The germline V gene encodes CDR1 SGHNT and CDR2 YENEEA. CDR3 sequence reads: CASSLTIAGVNTGELFF. The CDR3, as DNA: TGTGCCAGCAGCTTAACAATAGCGGGGGTGAACACCGGGGAGCTGTTTTTT.

The chain recombines TRBV19 with TRBJ2-5, with 7 bases fitting TRBD2. V gave up 6 bases and J gave up 1 base; unmatched junction bases: 8. The V gene's germline CDR1 is LNHDA and CDR2 SQIVND (reference sequence). The CDR3 length is 15 residues. CDR3: CASSTGLPVQETQYF. For the CDR3, the DNA is TGTGCCAGTAGCACGGGACTACCAGTCCAAGAGACCCAGTACTTC.

V is TRBV7-2 and J is TRBJ2-3; 11 bases align to TRBD2. Germline V lookup: CDR1 SGHTA, CDR2 FQGNSA. The CDR3 length is 16 residues. The V and J ends lost 5 bases and 1 base, in that order; junction bases with no gene match: 5. CDR3 loop: CASSITSGSRTDTQYF. The CDR3 DNA is TGTGCCAGCAGCATAACTAGCGGGAGTCGCACAGATACGCAGTATTTT.

The chain uses TRBV30 and TRBJ2-3; 8 bases are shared with TRBD2. This CDR3 spans 19 amino acids. Unmatched junction bases numbered 18, after V lost 2 bases and J lost 2 bases. Germline V gene lookup returns CDR1 GTSNPN and CDR2 SVGIG (reference sequence). The DNA of the CDR3 is TGTGCCTGGAGTACGGGACTAGTCTTTTCCCCCCTCCTCACAGATACGCAGTATTTT. This translates into CAWSTGLVFSPLLTDTQYF.

The V gene is TRBV9, the J gene TRBJ2-5; 9 bases align to TRBD1. V shed 1 base, J shed 5 bases, and the junction held 12 bases outside the gene matches. Germline loops: CDR1 SGDLS, CDR2 YYNGEE. The length of the CDR3 is 17 residues. The CDR3 DNA is TGTGCCAGCAGCGTATTCGTCAACAGGGGGCTGAAGGAGACCCAGTACTTC. As protein: CASSVFVNRGLKETQYF.

The genes are TRBV5-1 and TRBJ2-3, with a weak D call TRBD2 (5 bases). CDR3 length: 14 amino acids. V lost 2 bases to trimming and J lost 0 bases, with 7 bases between them. The V gene's germline CDR1 is SGHRS and CDR2 YFSETQ. The CDR3 DNA is TGCGCCAGCAGCTTCGGCGGGAGCACAGATACGCAGTATTTT. Amino acid sequence: CASSFGGSTDTQYF.

This chain joins TRBV5-1 and TRBJ1-5; D ambiguous. The CDR3 has 14 amino acids. V dropped 7 bases and J dropped 0 bases, with 11 bases sitting between them. Germline V gene lookup returns CDR1 SGHRS and CDR2 YFSETQ. This chain's CDR3 is CASSDGNSNQPQHF. Written as DNA, the CDR3 is TGCGCCAGCTCCGACGGAAATAGCAATCAGCCCCAGCATTTT. Combining the CDR3 with reference TRBV5-1 and TRBJ1-5 gives the whole variable domain KAGVTQTPRYLIKTRGQQVTLSCSPISGHRSVSWYQQTPGQGLQFLFEYFSETQRNKGNFPGRFSGRQFSNSRSEMNVSTLELGDSALYLCASSDGNSNQPQHFGDGTRLSIL.

Concerning this clone: At one boundary the junction diverges from the germline segment, which might be a read error. The chain has TRBV7-7 and TRBJ2-1; 8 positions agree with TRBD1. The CDR3 has 15 residues. The germline V gene encodes CDR1 SSHAT and CDR2 FNYEAQ (reference sequence). The CDR3 sequence is CASSKGQGSYNEQFF. The DNA of the CDR3 is TGTGCTAGCAGCAAAGGACAGGGATCCTACAATGAGCAGTTCTTC.

CDR3 DNA sequence: TGTGCCAGCAGGGGACTAGACAATCAGCCCCAGCATTTT. The encoded protein is CASRGLDNQPQHF. This chain uses TRBV12-3 or TRBV12-4 with TRBJ1-5, with D possibly being TRBD1 (5 bases). V lost 6 bases to trimming and J lost 3 bases, with 9 bases between them. The CDR3 sequence is 13 residues long.

J is TRBJ2-7 and V is TRBV11-2; tentatively, D is TRBD2 (6 bases). Trimming cost V 4 bases and J 1 base, with 11 bases left between them. The CDR3 contains 14 residues. Germline loops: CDR1 SGHAT, CDR2 FQNNGV. The CDR3 loop reads CASSSLRGSYEQYF. The CDR3 DNA reads TGTGCCAGCAGCTCACTCCGGGGGTCCTACGAGCAGTACTTC.

The chain employs TRBV5-1 and TRBJ2-5; TRBD1 agrees at 8 bases. This CDR3 has 15 amino acids. Losses at the gene ends were 0 bases for V and 2 bases for J; bases not matched to a gene: 3. From germline, CDR1 is SGHRS and CDR2 YFSETQ. CDR3 nucleotide sequence: TGCGCCAGCAGCTTGGAAGGACAGGGACAAGAGACCCAGTACTTC. Protein: CASSLEGQGQETQYF.

The rearrangement uses TRBV11-2 and TRBJ1-1; the D is unclear. V lost 7 bases and J lost 1, with 19 bases in between. Germline V gene lookup returns CDR1 SGHAT and CDR2 FQNNGV. The CDR3 has 16 residues. CDR3 loop: CASTHHPGIGNTEAFF. Written as DNA, the CDR3 is TGTGCCAGCACACACCACCCTGGCATAGGGAACACTGAAGCTTTCTTT.

V usage is TRBV19 and J usage is TRBJ2-3; 10 nucleotides match TRBD2. The germline gives CDR1 LNHDA, CDR2 SQIVND (reference sequence). The CDR3 covers 15 residues. V gave up 5 bases and J gave up 5 bases; unmatched junction bases: 7. The CDR3 DNA reads as TGTGCCAGTAGTCCCTGGACTAGCGGTGGAGATACGCAGTATTTT. Its translation: CASSPWTSGGDTQYF.

The rearrangement links TRBV6-2 or TRBV6-3 to TRBJ2-1; possibly TRBD2 for D (6 bases). In germline, CDR1 is MNHEY, CDR2 SVGEGT. The CDR3 has 19 amino acids. V was pared by 2 bases and J by 1 base, with 21 bases between. In DNA form, the CDR3 reads TGTGCCAGCAGTTACCCGGAGGAGGGTGGGAGCGATTCCTACAATGAGCAGTTCTTC. This sequence encodes CASSYPEEGGSDSYNEQFF.

The chain recombines TRBV3-1 (or the pseudogene TRBV3-2) with TRBJ2-5; D is ambiguous. V lost 2 bases and J 9 bases, leaving 16 bases between the germline ends. The germline CDR1 and CDR2 sequences are LGHDT and YNNKEL (reference sequence). CDR3 length: 14 residues. The CDR3 bases are TGTGCCAGCAGCCAACCGGCCCAGAGTTGGGCCCAGTACTTC. This codes for CASSQPAQSWAQYF.

The sample holds a few counts of this clone. J is TRBJ1-2 and V is TRBV2; D uncertain. Germline V gene sequence: CDR1 SNHLY, CDR2 FYNNEI. This CDR3 comprises 13 residues. Trimming stripped 2 bases from V and 3 bases from J, with 7 bases between. The CDR3 DNA follows: TGTGCCAGCAGTGAATCAGGTGACTATGGCTACACCTTC. This sequence encodes CASSESGDYGYTF.

This rearrangement joins TRBV19 to TRBJ2-7; 12 nucleotides match TRBD2. J was trimmed by 7 bases and V by 2 bases; bases with no gene match: 3. CDR3 length: 14 amino acids. The germline V gene encodes CDR1 LNHDA and CDR2 SQIVND (reference sequence). The CDR3 DNA reads TGTGCCAGTAGTATACAGACTAGCGGGGGAGAGCAGTACTTC. Translation: CASSIQTSGGEQYF.

J is TRBJ2-7 and V is TRBV6-5; D gene unclear. Trimming removed 8 bases at V and 4 bases at J, with 21 bases between. In germline, CDR1 is MNHEY, CDR2 SVGAGI. The CDR3 runs to 15 residues. The chain's CDR3 is CASEGWVRWGYEQYF. The CDR3 coding sequence is TGTGCCAGCGAAGGTTGGGTCAGGTGGGGTTACGAGCAGTACTTC.

CDR3 region: CASSQEPSGGSRQYF. CDR3 DNA sequence: TGTGCCAGCAGCCAAGAACCTAGCGGGGGATCTCGCCAGTACTTC. The rearrangement links TRBV3-1 (or the pseudogene TRBV3-2) to TRBJ2-5; 10 bases agree with TRBD2. V trimming: 0 bases; J trimming: 10 bases; junction bases outside the gene matches: 8. The V gene's germline CDR1 is LGHDT and CDR2 YNNKEL (reference sequence). CDR3 size: 15 residues.

V usage is TRBV5-4 and J usage is TRBJ2-5; possibly TRBD1 for D (6 bases). The CDR3 runs 13 residues. The V end was cut by 0 bases, the J end by 5 bases, with 8 bases between. The V gene's germline CDR1 is SGHNT and CDR2 YYREEE (reference sequence). For the CDR3, the DNA is TGTGCCAGCAGCTTGGATGGGGGCGAGACCCAGTACTTC. As protein: CASSLDGGETQYF.

The chain combines TRBV10-3 with TRBJ1-2; D is ambiguous. Trimming shortened V by 3 bases and J by 5 bases, and 22 bases separated the two germline ends. The CDR3 totals 17 residues. From germline, CDR1 is ENHRY and CDR2 SYGVKD. CDR3 sequence (DNA): TGTGCCATCAGTGACTGGGCGGGAACTCAAATCCAGTATGGCTACACCTTC. Amino acids: CAISDWAGTQIQYGYTF.

J is TRBJ2-1 and V is TRBV4-3, with D possibly being TRBD1 (5 bases). V gave up 4 bases and J gave up 2 bases, with 9 bases separating them. This CDR3 is 14 amino acids long. CDR1 is LGHNA and CDR2 is YSLEER in the germline V gene. The CDR3 nucleotides read TGCGCCAGCAGCCGCGACAGTCCCTACAATGAGCAGTTCTTC. Its translation: CASSRDSPYNEQFF.

This clone is judged medium-sized. The chain has TRBV28 and TRBJ2-2; 7 bases align to TRBD2. This CDR3 region has 16 residues. After removal of 6 bases from V and 1 base from J, the junction contained 8 bases not matched to a gene. Germline CDR1 and CDR2: MDHEN and SYDVKM. The CDR3 DNA follows: TGTGCCAGCAGCCCCTGGTCTAGCGGGAACACCGGGGAGCTGTTTTTT. Its translation: CASSPWSSGNTGELFF.

V and J are TRBV9 and TRBJ2-5; no reliable D call. Trimming stripped 0 bases from V and 9 bases from J, with 15 bases between. The germline V gene encodes CDR1 SGDLS and CDR2 YYNGEE. The CDR3 is 14 residues long. CDR3 bases: TGTGCCAGCAGCGTAGTAGGAGAGGAGACGGCCCAGTACTTC. Protein product: CASSVVGEETAQYF.

V is TRBV7-2 and J is TRBJ2-7; tentative D call: TRBD1 (6 bases). Trimming shortened V by 2 bases and J by 4 bases, and 18 bases separated the two germline ends. Germline V gives CDR1 SGHTA, CDR2 FQGNSA. The CDR3 consists of 16 residues. The CDR3 DNA reads as TGTGCCAGCAGCTTACGGATCCCCGACAGGTTATACGAGCAGTACTTC. This codes for CASSLRIPDRLYEQYF.

V gene TRBV19 combines with J gene TRBJ2-1; D is undetermined. CDR1 and CDR2 (germline): LNHDA, SQIVND (reference sequence). There are 13 residues in the CDR3. V gave up 7 bases and J gave up 9 bases, with 16 bases separating them. CDR3 amino acids: CASTLQSDGEQFF. The DNA for the CDR3 is TGTGCCAGTACCCTTCAAAGCGACGGTGAGCAGTTCTTC.

The chain uses TRBV29-1 and TRBJ1-2; D not certain. The germline V and J ends were trimmed by 3 bases and 6 bases, with 14 bases remaining between them. Germline V gene lookup returns CDR1 SQVTM and CDR2 ANQGSEA. This CDR3 has 13 amino acids. In nucleotides, the CDR3 is TGCAGCGTTGAGAAGGGTGAGATCCATGGCTACACCTTC. Its protein product is CSVEKGEIHGYTF.

The chain links TRBV4-1 to TRBJ1-4; D not certain. Per the germline V gene, CDR1 is MGHRA and CDR2 is YSYEKL. V was clipped by 0 bases and J by 3 bases, with 11 bases between them. This CDR3 is 16 amino acids long. The CDR3: CASSQENGWANEKLFF. CDR3 nucleotides: TGCGCCAGCAGCCAAGAGAACGGGTGGGCTAATGAAAAACTGTTTTTT.

This sequence joins TRBV10-1 and TRBJ2-1; 9 bases line up with TRBD2. The CDR3 consists of 15 residues. Germline CDR1 and CDR2: WNHNN and SYGVQD (reference sequence). Trimming took 11 bases from V and 5 from J; bases not matched to a gene: 13. DNA of the CDR3: TGCGCCTGTTCGCCGGGACTAGCATGGGACAATGAGCAGTTCTTC. Amino acids: CACSPGLAWDNEQFF.